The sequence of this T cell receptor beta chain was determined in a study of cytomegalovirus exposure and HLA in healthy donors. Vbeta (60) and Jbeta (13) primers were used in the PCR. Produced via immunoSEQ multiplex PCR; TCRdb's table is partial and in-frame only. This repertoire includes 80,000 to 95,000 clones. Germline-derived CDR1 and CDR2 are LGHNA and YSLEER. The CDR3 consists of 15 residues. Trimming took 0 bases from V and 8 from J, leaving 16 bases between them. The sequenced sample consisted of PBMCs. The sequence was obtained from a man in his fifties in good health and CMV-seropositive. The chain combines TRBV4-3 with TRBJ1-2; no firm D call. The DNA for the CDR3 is TGCGCCAGCAGCCAAGACCCCCTTCAATGGAGAGGCTACACCTTC. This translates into CASSQDPLQWRGYTF.